This TCR beta chain was documented in a study of T-cell reconstitution after alpha-beta-depleted transplantation in children. Germline-derived CDR1 and CDR2 are SGHRS and YFSETQ. The CDR3 has 14 amino acids. V was cut by 5 bases and J by 1 base, with 12 bases left in between. Researchers prepared the TCRbeta library using unique molecular identifiers, the study reports. TCRdb recomputed calls from the PCR reads with MiXCR, one row per CDR3 protein. The data contain approximately 510,000 distinct CDR3 sequences, 18% of them singletons. The sequencing used PBMCs from the stem cell graft donor, collected from the stem cell graft. This TCR came from a human donor who donated a stem cell graft to a child with acute lymphoblastic leukemia. This chain joins TRBV5-1 and TRBJ1-2, with a possible D match to TRBD1 (6 bases). DNA of the CDR3: TGCGCCAGCAGGAGGGACACGGGTAACTATGGCTACACCTTC. The encoded protein is CASRRDTGNYGYTF.